A single sample is the source of the 8 T cell receptor beta chains below, sequenced in a study of blood T cell repertoires in COVID-19. Assay used: immunoSEQ multiplex PCR; TCRdb lists only in-frame clones, some missing. The sample lists 95,000 to 150,000 clones, approximately 85% occurring once. What was sequenced was peripheral blood. Source of these receptors: an elderly woman with COVID-19, enrolled during active disease.

This clone has only one observation. The rearrangement links TRBV6-1 to TRBJ2-1, with 7 positions matching TRBD1. V lost 1 base to trimming and J lost 15 bases; unmatched junction nucleotides: 9. This CDR3 has 13 amino acids. Germline loops: CDR1 MNHNS, CDR2 SASEGT. DNA of the CDR3: TGTGCCAGCAGTGAAGACAGGGGATCAGGTCCGTTCTTC. Translating gives CASSEDRGSGPFF.

The chain combines TRBV7-3 with TRBJ2-5; TRBD1 matches 9 bases. This CDR3 is 15 amino acids long. The germline CDR1 and CDR2 sequences are SGHTA and FQGTGA. V gave up 5 bases and J gave up 5 bases; unmatched junction bases: 9. CDR3 nucleotides: TGTGCCAGCAGCCCCTCGGGACAGGGCTGGGAGACCCAGTACTTC. Protein: CASSPSGQGWETQYF. Together with reference TRBV7-3 and TRBJ2-5, the CDR3 gives the full variable domain: GAGVSQTPSNKVTEKGKYVELRCDPISGHTALYWYRQSLGQGPEFLIYFQGTGAADDSGLPNDRFFAVRPEGSVSTLKIQRTERGDSAVYLCASSPSGQGWETQYFGPGTRLLVL.

The chain uses TRBV6-2 or TRBV6-3 and TRBJ1-3; TRBD1 might be the D (6 bases). This CDR3 spans 16 amino acids. The germline gives CDR1 MNHEY, CDR2 SVGEGT. V was clipped by 2 bases and J by 3 bases, with 14 bases between them. CDR3 nucleotide sequence: TGTGCCAGCAGTTACCTACCGACAGGTTATGGAAACACCATATATTTT. Encoded protein: CASSYLPTGYGNTIYF.

This clone was counted only a few times. The chain has TRBV5-1 and TRBJ1-4; D is unclear. The V gene lost 0 bases and the J gene lost 7 bases, with 4 bases spanning the gap. The CDR3 extends over 12 amino acids. Per the germline V gene, CDR1 is SGHRS and CDR2 is YFSETQ. CDR3 in DNA: TGCGCCAGCAGCTTGGCCGGTGAAAAACTGTTTTTT. Translation: CASSLAGEKLFF.

V usage is TRBV19 and J usage is TRBJ2-6; possible D gene TRBD1, 5 bases. V was pared by 5 bases and J by 0 bases, with 14 bases between. Germline loops: CDR1 LNHDA, CDR2 SQIVND (reference sequence). The CDR3 contains 17 residues. The CDR3 bases are TGTGCCAGTAGTCGACAGAGCAGTAGCTCTGGGGCCAACGTCCTGACTTTC. Amino acids: CASSRQSSSSGANVLTF. Using reference TRBV19 and TRBJ2-6 for the parts outside the CDR3, the full variable domain is DGGITQSPKYLFRKEGQNVTLSCEQNLNHDAMYWYRQDPGQGLRLIYYSQIVNDFQKGDIAEGYSVSREKKESFPLTVTSAQKNPTAFYLCASSRQSSSSGANVLTFGAGSRLTVL.

The chain is built from TRBV3-1 (or the pseudogene TRBV3-2) and TRBJ2-7; 8 positions agree with TRBD2. Trimming took 4 bases from V and 7 from J; bases not matched to a gene: 9. CDR1 and CDR2 from the germline V gene are LGHDT and YNNKEL (reference sequence). This CDR3 comprises 14 residues. This CDR3 reads CASSRSGAMGEQYF. The CDR3 region has the DNA TGTGCCAGCAGCCGTAGCGGGGCAATGGGGGAGCAGTACTTC.

V is TRBV15 and J is TRBJ2-5; 8 bases match TRBD1. Germline assignment: CDR1 LNHNV and CDR2 YYDKDF (reference sequence). Trimming took 4 bases from V and 2 from J; bases not matched to a gene: 6. The CDR3 is 15 amino acids. The CDR3 region has the DNA TGTGCCACCAGCAACGGACAGGGCCCTCAAGAGACCCAGTACTTC. Its translation: CATSNGQGPQETQYF. Full variable domain (rest looked up from reference TRBV15 and TRBJ2-5): DAMVIQNPRYQVTQFGKPVTLSCSQTLNHNVMYWYQQKSSQAPKLLFHYYDKDFNNEADTPDNFQSRRPNTSFCFLDIRSPGLGDTAMYLCATSNGQGPQETQYFGPGTRLLVL.

The chain links TRBV10-3 to TRBJ2-1; D is ambiguous. The CDR3 is made up of 13 amino acids. V dropped 8 bases and J dropped 8 bases, with 16 bases sitting between them. Germline V CDR1 and CDR2: ENHRY, SYGVKD. CDR3 region: CAIAKTEAYEQFF. For the CDR3, the DNA is TGTGCCATCGCTAAGACCGAAGCGTATGAGCAGTTCTTC.